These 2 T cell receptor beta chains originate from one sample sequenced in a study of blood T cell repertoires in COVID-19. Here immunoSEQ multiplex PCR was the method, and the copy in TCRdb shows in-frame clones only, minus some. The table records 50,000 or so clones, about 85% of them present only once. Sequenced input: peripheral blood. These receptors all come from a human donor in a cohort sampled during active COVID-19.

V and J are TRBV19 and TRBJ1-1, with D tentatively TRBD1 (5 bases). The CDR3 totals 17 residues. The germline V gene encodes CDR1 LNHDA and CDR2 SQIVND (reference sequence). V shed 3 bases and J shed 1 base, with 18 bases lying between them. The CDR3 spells CASSIGQGFFRNTEAFF. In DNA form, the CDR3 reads TGTGCCAGTAGTATCGGGCAGGGATTTTTCCGGAACACTGAAGCTTTCTTT. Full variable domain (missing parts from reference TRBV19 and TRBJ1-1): DGGITQSPKYLFRKEGQNVTLSCEQNLNHDAMYWYRQDPGQGLRLIYYSQIVNDFQKGDIAEGYSVSREKKESFPLTVTSAQKNPTAFYLCASSIGQGFFRNTEAFFGQGTRLTVV.

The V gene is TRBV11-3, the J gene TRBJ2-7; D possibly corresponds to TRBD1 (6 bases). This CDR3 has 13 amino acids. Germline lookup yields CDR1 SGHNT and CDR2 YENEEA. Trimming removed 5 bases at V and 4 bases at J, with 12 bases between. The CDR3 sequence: CASSPSGQYEQYF. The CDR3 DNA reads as TGTGCCAGCAGCCCGAGCGGACAGTACGAGCAGTACTTC.